Listed below are T cell receptor beta chains from one sample, sequenced in a study of T-cell reconstitution after alpha-beta-depleted transplantation in children. TCRdb reprocessed the PCR reads with MiXCR, giving one entry per CDR3 protein. The data show 450,000 to 600,000 distinct CDR3 sequences, over 9.5% seen once. The sequenced sample was PBMCs, obtained before TCRalphabeta/CD19-depleted stem cell transplant. The source of these receptors is a child under 10 years old with inherited bone marrow failure, due to receive a stem cell transplant. Each CDR3 is given with its conserved first and last residue. D genes are given only for firm matches. Rows give clone size only sometimes, using once, few, many, or a class for an expanded clone.

TRBJ2-1 | NA | few | TRBV15 | CATSRGPRSSYNEQFF | TGTGCCACCAGCAGAGGCCCGAGGAGCTCCTACAATGAGCAGTTCTTC
TRBJ2-1 | NA | many | TRBV4-3 | CASSQLYFGNNEQFF | TGCGCCAGCAGCCAACTATACTTCGGGAACAATGAGCAGTTCTTC
TRBJ2-7 | NA | NA | TRBV3-1 | CASSQNPLQSKNEQYF | TGTGCCAGCAGCCAAAACCCCCTACAGAGCAAGAACGAGCAGTACTTC
TRBJ2-7 | TRBD1 | many | TRBV7-9 | CASTPLEGTGVAYEQYF | TGTGCCAGCACCCCGCTTGAAGGGACAGGGGTCGCCTACGAGCAGTACTTC
TRBJ2-7 | NA | many | TRBV9 | CASSGGSGGSYEQYF | TGTGCCAGCAGCGGGGGGTCAGGGGGGAGCTACGAGCAGTACTTC
TRBJ2-1 | TRBD2 | NA | TRBV5-1 | CASSRGLSRSYNEQFF | TGCGCCAGCAGCAGGGGACTATCCCGCTCCTACAATGAGCAGTTCTTC
TRBJ2-3 | NA | NA | TRBV12-3/TRBV12-4 | CASSSPDGTAGKQYF | TGTGCCAGCAGTTCTCCAGACGGGACCGCGGGTAAGCAGTATTTT
TRBJ2-3 | NA | many | TRBV20-1 | CSARDYLRGGGSTDTQYF | TGCAGTGCTAGAGATTACCTACGAGGGGGAGGAAGCACAGATACGCAGTATTTT
TRBJ2-2 | NA | many | TRBV27 | CASSLERTGELFF | TGTGCCAGCAGTTTAGAACGGACCGGGGAGCTGTTTTTT
TRBJ2-1 | TRBD2 | many | TRBV29-1 | CSAQPRSGPYNEQFF | TGCAGCGCCCAACCGCGTAGCGGGCCCTACAATGAGCAGTTCTTC
TRBJ2-7 | NA | many | TRBV12-3/TRBV12-4 | CASSFAGYEQYF | TGTGCCAGCAGCTTTGCGGGCTACGAGCAGTACTTC
TRBJ1-4 | TRBD1 | many | TRBV27 | CASPSDRATNEKLFF | TGTGCCAGCCCATCCGACAGGGCCACTAATGAAAAACTGTTTTTT
TRBJ2-3 | NA | NA | TRBV5-8 | CASSLTEEGGDTQYF | TGTGCCAGCAGCTTGACGGAGGAGGGGGGGGATACGCAGTATTTT
TRBJ1-2 | NA | few | TRBV7-2 | CASRLTGSGGYGYTF | TGTGCCAGCAGACTAACAGGGTCGGGGGGCTATGGCTACACCTTC
TRBJ2-1 | NA | NA | TRBV5-1 | CASSGGTTFYNEQFF | TGCGCCAGCAGCGGGGGGACCACCTTCTACAATGAGCAGTTCTTC
TRBJ1-3 | NA | many | TRBV7-2 | CASSLARAGGNTIYF | TGTGCCAGCAGCTTAGCGCGGGCGGGTGGAAACACCATATATTTT
TRBJ1-5 | NA | once | TRBV12-3/TRBV12-4 | CASAQGWGEGQPQHF | TGTGCCAGCGCCCAGGGGTGGGGGGAAGGTCAGCCCCAGCATTTT
TRBJ1-1 | NA | many | TRBV12-3/TRBV12-4 | CASSFKPNTEAFF | TGTGCCAGCAGTTTTAAGCCGAACACTGAAGCTTTCTTT
TRBJ2-1 | NA | few | TRBV18 | CASSRGAKDEQFF | TGTGCCAGCTCGAGAGGGGCCAAGGATGAGCAGTTCTTC
TRBJ2-2 | NA | many | TRBV10-3 | CAISVSLGELFF | TGTGCCATCAGTGTGAGTTTGGGGGAGCTGTTTTTT
TRBJ2-7 | NA | NA | TRBV23-1 | CASSQFGTGKATKVYEQYF | TGCGCCAGCAGTCAATTTGGCACAGGGAAAGCGACTAAGGTTTACGAGCAGTACTTC
TRBJ1-2 | NA | many | TRBV27 | CASSFGESYGYTF | TGTGCCAGCAGTTTTGGGGAGAGCTATGGCTACACCTTC
TRBJ2-5 | NA | NA | TRBV24-1 | CATSDWDGQETQYF | TGTGCCACCAGTGATTGGGACGGCCAAGAGACCCAGTACTTC
TRBJ2-1 | TRBD1 | few | TRBV5-6 | CASSLVFGQGANEQFF | TGTGCCAGCAGCTTGGTGTTCGGACAGGGGGCAAATGAGCAGTTCTTC
TRBJ1-5 | NA | NA | TRBV21-1 | CASSKGGRLGNQPQHF | TGTGCCAGCAGCAAAGGGGGCAGACTCGGAAATCAGCCCCAGCATTTT
TRBJ2-7 | TRBD1 | few | TRBV4-3 | CASSRNGGTGTYEQYF | TGCGCCAGCAGCCGGAATGGTGGGACAGGGACTTACGAGCAGTACTTC
TRBJ2-3 | TRBD2 | many | TRBV7-2 | CASSSLREGPDTQYF | TGTGCCAGCAGCTCTTTGCGGGAGGGGCCAGATACGCAGTATTTT
TRBJ1-1 | NA | many | TRBV20-1 | CSASQTPTYTEAFF | TGCAGTGCTTCCCAGACACCTACTTACACTGAAGCTTTCTTT
TRBJ2-2 | NA | once | TRBV7-2 | CASSLGQGGSGELFF | TGTGCCAGCAGCCTCGGACAGGGAGGGAGCGGGGAGCTGTTTTTT
TRBJ2-2 | TRBD2 | NA | TRBV4-3 | CASEKLAGGPGELFF | TGCGCCAGCGAGAAACTAGCGGGAGGGCCCGGGGAGCTGTTTTTT
TRBJ2-1 | TRBD2 | few | TRBV5-1 | CASSQTSGNTNEQFF | TGCGCCAGCAGTCAGACTAGCGGGAATACAAATGAGCAGTTCTTC
TRBJ2-7 | NA | many | TRBV20-1 | CSATRWEFSYEQYF | TGCAGTGCTACTAGGTGGGAGTTCTCCTACGAGCAGTACTTC
TRBJ2-4 | NA | few | TRBV11-2 | CASSPEGYHKNIQYF | TGTGCCAGCAGCCCAGAAGGCTATCACAAAAACATTCAGTACTTC
TRBJ2-5 | NA | many | TRBV29-1 | CSALPGTETQYF | TGCAGCGCCCTCCCGGGGACAGAGACCCAGTACTTC
TRBJ2-1 | NA | NA | TRBV6-2/TRBV6-3 | CATRTRDPSSEQFF | TGTGCCACTAGGACCAGGGACCCCAGTTCCGAGCAGTTCTTC
TRBJ2-5 | TRBD2 | many | TRBV5-1 | CASSPPGGYQETQYF | TGCGCCAGCAGCCCCCCGGGGGGGTACCAAGAGACCCAGTACTTC
TRBJ1-2 | NA | many | TRBV4-3 | CASRTYRDWDNYGYTF | TGCGCCAGCAGGACGTACCGGGACTGGGATAACTATGGCTACACCTTC
TRBJ1-2 | NA | few | TRBV5-1 | CASTLEQGANYGYTF | TGCGCCAGCACCTTGGAGCAGGGTGCTAACTATGGCTACACCTTC
TRBJ2-7 | TRBD2 | many | TRBV4-3 | CASSSLAGSPYEQYF | TGCGCCAGCAGCTCATTAGCGGGATCCCCCTACGAGCAGTACTTC
TRBJ2-7 | NA | NA | TRBV13 | CASMTRGVYEQYF | TGTGCCAGCATGACCAGGGGGGTCTACGAGCAGTACTTC
TRBJ2-5 | NA | many | TRBV7-9 | CASSPQGETQYF | TGCGCCAGCAGCCCCCAGGGCGAGACCCAGTACTTC
TRBJ1-2 | NA | NA | TRBV20-1 | CSAKPSANYGYTF | TGCAGTGCTAAACCTTCAGCTAACTATGGCTACACCTTC
TRBJ2-4 | NA | NA | TRBV5-1 | CASSLSGGGDIQYF | TGCGCCAGCAGCTTGTCTGGTGGCGGAGACATTCAGTACTTC
TRBJ2-5 | TRBD2 | many | TRBV4-3 | CASSQVPLSLAGDETQYF | TGCGCCAGCAGCCAAGTTCCCCTATCACTAGCGGGAGATGAGACCCAGTACTTC
TRBJ2-4 | NA | many | TRBV7-2 | CASSLAWQDIQYF | TGTGCCAGCAGCTTAGCGTGGCAGGACATTCAGTACTTC